This is a list of T cell receptor beta chains from one sample in a study of T cell responses to AZD1222 COVID-19 vaccine. Assay used: immunoSEQ multiplex PCR; TCRdb lists only in-frame clones, some missing. The sample lists about 120,000 clones; less than 90% were seen once. This specimen was peripheral blood, taken on day 0 of AZD1222 vaccination. All receptors derive from an adult in good health. The conserved cysteine and the conserved F or W are not part of the CDR3 here.

>12|TRBJ2-3|TRBV6-5
ASRLTDLTDTQY
>12|TRBJ2-1|TRBV19
ASIGREPYNEQF
>9|TRBJ1-2|TRBV2
ASRAGNGYT
>13|TRBJ1-3|TRBV9
ASSPGGQGTHTIY
>12|TRBJ1-6|TRBV14
ASRRDRGLSPLH
>11|TRBJ2-3|TRBV2
ASSGGETDTQY
>13|TRBJ1-5|TRBV28
ASTSGQGVGQPQH
>14|TRBJ2-5|TRBV7-2
ASSLTSGGAGETQY
>15|TRBJ2-3|TRBV19
ASSIGLASLRTDTQY
>14|TRBJ1-4|TRBV19
ASSLGTGGVSEKLF
>11|TRBJ1-4|TRBV18
ASSSQGLEKLF
>11|TRBJ1-5|TRBV29-1
SVRGSVSQPQH
>10|TRBJ1-2|TRBV2
ASFRDSAGYT
>13|TRBJ2-5|TRBV29-1
SVERTGGIQETQY
>12|TRBJ2-1|TRBV6-2/TRBV6-3
ASSKTSGRVEQF
>12|TRBJ2-6|TRBV28
ASTRGTGANVLT
>12|TRBJ1-5|TRBV4-1
ASSVGTGNQPQH
>14|TRBJ2-1|TRBV15
ATSRDLGGSYNEQF
>14|TRBJ1-6|TRBV4-2
ASSQDYGQGSSPLH
>14|TRBJ2-5|TRBV7-9
ASSPRDYWWQETQY
>13|TRBJ1-6|TRBV5-1
ASSLGNRANSPLH
>10|TRBJ1-2|TRBV7-9
ASSIDSNGYT
>13|TRBJ2-1|TRBV27
ASRLGSPGFNEQF
>13|TRBJ2-2|TRBV30
AWSQLGANTGELF
>11|TRBJ1-4|TRBV6-5
ASSPPGDEKLF
>12|TRBJ2-7|TRBV29-1
SVRPQGKFYEQY
>11|TRBJ2-7|TRBV5-4
ASSFDRSGEQY
>15|TRBJ2-6|TRBV6-6
ASSPRDRVSGANVLT
>12|TRBJ1-4|TRBV6-5
ASRRGTGGEKLF
>11|TRBJ2-7|TRBV28
ASSLSVSYEQY
>10|TRBJ2-3|TRBV28
ASTKLTDTQY
>11|TRBJ1-6|TRBV15
ATSAVSNSPLH
>11|TRBJ1-1|TRBV9
ASSVSALAEAF
>13|TRBJ2-1|TRBV9
ASGGGRLAHNEQF
>13|TRBJ2-2|TRBV5-3
ARSRTGGEGGELF
>13|TRBJ2-2|TRBV6-4
ASSDSGGHTGELF
>19|TRBJ2-4|TRBV4-1
ASSQGVRSSGRAGVGNIQY
>10|TRBJ2-7|TRBV28
ASSSLTYEQY
>12|TRBJ1-1|TRBV5-5
ASSLSRQNTEAF
>12|TRBJ1-5|TRBV28
ASSFDGRNQPQH
>14|TRBJ2-1|TRBV2
ASSEEVGTRYNEQF
>10|TRBJ2-3|TRBV5-5
ASSRGTDTQY
>15|TRBJ1-5|TRBV19
ASSQGQVAFSNQPQH
>12|TRBJ2-5|TRBV7-9
ASRGRELLETQY
>12|TRBJ2-1|TRBV4-2
ASSQETVSDEQF